This record concerns one TCR beta chain sequence. Its antigen is still unknown. Unique molecular identifiers were incorporated during preparation of the TCRbeta library. TCRdb ran MiXCR on the PCR reads and lists one entry per CDR3 protein. Of about 980,000 distinct CDR3 sequences listed, about 26% were seen once; the top ten hold over 25%. This specimen comes from a study of T-cell reconstitution after alpha-beta-depleted transplantation in children. General observations from the study: At one year after transplant, newly produced T cells mostly accounted for T-cell counts and diversity. Where some patients showed high TCRbeta diversity at day 60, it came from recipient T cells and thymic progenitors that had survived. Several hundred expanded graft clones reportedly were the source of alpha-beta T cells about two months after transplant.

The CDR3 has 13 amino acids. Losses at the gene ends were 3 bases for V and 5 bases for J; bases not matched to a gene: 4. In germline, CDR1 is MNHEY, CDR2 SMNVEV (reference sequence). J is TRBJ2-7 and V is TRBV27, with 7 positions matching TRBD1. The sample was PBMCs, mostly from graft donor cells, taken 360 days after TCRalphabeta/CD19-depleted stem cell transplant. The TCR was taken from a boy younger than two who had a stem cell transplant for SCID, so the T cells may come from the graft donor. CDR3 sequence reads: CASSLTDRDEQYF. The CDR3 region has the DNA TGTGCCAGCAGTTTGACTGACAGGGACGAGCAGTACTTC.